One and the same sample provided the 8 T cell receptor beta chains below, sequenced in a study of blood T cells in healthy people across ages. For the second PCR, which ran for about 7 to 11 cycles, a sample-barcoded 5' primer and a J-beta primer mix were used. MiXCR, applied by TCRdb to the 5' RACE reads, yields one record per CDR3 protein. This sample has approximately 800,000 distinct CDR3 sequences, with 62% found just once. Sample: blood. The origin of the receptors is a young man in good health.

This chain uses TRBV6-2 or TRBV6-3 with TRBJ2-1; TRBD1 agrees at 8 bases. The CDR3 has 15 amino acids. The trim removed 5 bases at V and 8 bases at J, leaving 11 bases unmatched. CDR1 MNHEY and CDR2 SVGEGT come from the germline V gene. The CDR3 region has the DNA TGTGCCAGCAGTCCATTTCGGACAGGGTCTTATGAGCAGTTCTTC. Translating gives CASSPFRTGSYEQFF.

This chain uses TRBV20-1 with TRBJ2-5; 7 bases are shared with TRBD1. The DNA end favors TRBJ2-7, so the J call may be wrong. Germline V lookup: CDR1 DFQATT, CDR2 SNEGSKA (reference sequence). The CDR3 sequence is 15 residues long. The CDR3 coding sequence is TGCAGTGCTTCTAAGGGGGACAGTGATACCTACGAGCAGTACTTC. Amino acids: CSASKGDSDTYEQYF.

This chain's CDR3 is CASSYGDRSYEQFF. CDR3 coding DNA: TGTGCCAGCAGTTACGGAGACCGCTCCTACGAGCAGTTCTTC. The J gene is TRBJ2-1, the V gene TRBV6-5; no firm D call. The length of the CDR3 is 14 residues. Germline loops: CDR1 MNHEY, CDR2 SVGAGI. V shed 2 bases and J shed 10 bases, with 15 bases lying between them.

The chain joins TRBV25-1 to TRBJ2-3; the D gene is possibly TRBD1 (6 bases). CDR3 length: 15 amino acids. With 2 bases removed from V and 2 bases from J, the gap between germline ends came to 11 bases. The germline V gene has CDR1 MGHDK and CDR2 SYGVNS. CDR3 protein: CASSEPDRITDTQYF. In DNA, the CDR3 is TGTGCCAGCAGTGAACCGGACAGAATCACAGATACGCAGTATTTT.

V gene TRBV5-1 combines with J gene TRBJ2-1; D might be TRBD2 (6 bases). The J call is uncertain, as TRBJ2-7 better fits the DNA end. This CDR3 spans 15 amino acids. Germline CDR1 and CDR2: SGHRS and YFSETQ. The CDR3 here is CASSSGTFSYNEQYF. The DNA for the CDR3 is TGCGCCAGCAGCTCCGGGACTTTCTCCTACAATGAGCAGTACTTC.

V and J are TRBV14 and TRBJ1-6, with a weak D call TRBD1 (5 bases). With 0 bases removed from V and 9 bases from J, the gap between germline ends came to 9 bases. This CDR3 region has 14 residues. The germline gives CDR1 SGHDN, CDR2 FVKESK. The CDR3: CASSQDRELSPLHF. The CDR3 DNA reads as TGTGCCAGCAGCCAAGACAGGGAACTTTCACCCCTCCACTTT.

The CDR3 sequence: CSVERDGGSYEQYF. The CDR3 DNA reads TGCAGCGTTGAACGGGACGGGGGCTCCTACGAGCAGTACTTC. This sequence joins TRBV29-1 and TRBJ2-7; a weak D match, TRBD2 (6 bases). Germline V gene data show CDR1 as SQVTM and CDR2 as ANQGSEA. Trimming removed 2 bases at V and 0 bases at J, with 11 bases between. This CDR3 is built from 14 residues.

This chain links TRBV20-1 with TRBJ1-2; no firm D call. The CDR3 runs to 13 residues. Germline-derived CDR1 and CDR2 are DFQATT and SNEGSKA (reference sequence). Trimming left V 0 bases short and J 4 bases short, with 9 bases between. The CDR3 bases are TGCAGTGCTAGAGATCATCTGGGCTATGGCTACACCTTC. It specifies CSARDHLGYGYTF.